The source of this TCR delta chain is a study of γδ T cells in repeated Plasmodium falciparum infection. TCRdb fed the multiplex PCR reads into CATT to redo clone calling. This sample carries around 50,000 delta-chain clones, 1.7% of them seen once, and the ten largest clones take 15%. Gammadelta T cells were flow-sorted from PBMC into Vgamma9/Vdelta2+ and Vdelta2-negative populations for bulk analysis. V lost 3 bases to trimming and J lost 0 bases, with 11 bases between them. The CDR3 sequence is 15 residues long. Germline V gene sequence: CDR1 TSWWSYY, CDR2 QGS. The origin of this receptor is a pool of human donors (malaria-infected and uninfected, not separated). Sequenced material: gamma-delta T cells from blood. The rearrangement joins TRDV1 to TRDJ1; D remains unclear. For the CDR3, the DNA is TGTGCTCTTGGGGATCCTGCGGAGTACACCGATAAACTCATCTTT. Residues: CALGDPAEYTDKLIF.